This T cell receptor (beta chain) is from a study of shared clonotypes between healthy human individuals. The overall study: Three plates each covered CD4 naive and memory; CD8 naive two, CD8 memory one.

It was about 210 ng DNA, 25,000 to 35,000 T cell genomes, that sorted-subset replicate PCRs used. Clones were read by immunoSEQ multiplex PCR, and TCRdb kept only the in-frame ones, dropping some. The table records 110,000 or so clones, 65% to 75% of them present only once. This CDR3 has 17 amino acids. Looked up from germline, CDR1 is SGDLS and CDR2 is YYNGEE. With V trimmed by 1 base and J by 6 bases, 12 bases remained unmatched. The authors combined CD45RO+ cells with CCR7-negative CD45RA+ TemRA cells as CD8 memory. The sequencing input was memory CD8+ T cells sorted from blood. The subset denotes: CD45RO+ cells pooled with CCR7-negative TemRA cells. The rearrangement links TRBV9 to TRBJ2-2; 7 bases map to TRBD2. The source is a woman aged 30 to 39 in good health. The CDR3 region is CASSVYPSGVRSGELFF. CDR3 bases: TGTGCCAGCAGCGTATACCCTAGCGGAGTAAGGTCCGGGGAGCTGTTTTTT.